Presented here are 24 T cell receptor beta chains from one specimen sequenced in a study of T cell changes during pregnancy in multiple sclerosis. The method was immunoSEQ multiplex PCR; TCRdb's version includes in-frame clones alone and lacks a portion of them. The repertoire holds 30,000 to 40,000 clones, with 85% to 95% as singletons. This sample comprised CD8+ T cells from peripheral blood mononuclear cells, obtained in the third trimester of pregnancy. These receptors came from a female donor with multiple sclerosis, enrolled in a pregnancy study.

The chain is built from TRBV5-6 and TRBJ2-5; D not certain. CDR1 SGHDT and CDR2 YYEEEE come from the germline V gene. The CDR3 sequence is 13 residues long. V was clipped by 2 bases and J by 2 bases, with 7 bases between them. CDR3 DNA: TGTGCCAGCAGCTTCGGTGAGCAAGAGACCCAGTACTTC. Translating it yields CASSFGEQETQYF.

V is TRBV5-1 and J is TRBJ1-5; D not resolved. Trimming took off 0 bases at V and 3 bases at J, with 10 bases between the two ends. The CDR3 is 15 amino acids. Germline CDR1 and CDR2: SGHRS and YFSETQ. The CDR3 loop is CASSLGRGDNQPQHF. The CDR3 region has the DNA TGCGCCAGCAGCTTGGGGCGGGGAGACAATCAGCCCCAGCATTTT.

This chain joins TRBV29-1 and TRBJ2-4, with TRBD1 as a possible D gene (7 bases). V lost 1 base and J 2 bases, leaving 12 bases between the germline ends. The CDR3 covers 15 residues. CDR1 and CDR2 from the germline V gene are SQVTM and ANQGSEA. This chain's CDR3 is CSVEVAGQSKNIQYF. For the CDR3, the DNA is TGCAGCGTTGAAGTCGCGGGACAGTCCAAAAACATTCAGTACTTC.

CDR3 coding DNA: TGCGCCAGCAGCCAAGAGGATGTCGAGTACTACCTTGGAAACACCATATATTTT. It is translated as CASSQEDVEYYLGNTIYF. The chain couples TRBV4-1 to TRBJ1-3; no reliable D call. Germline CDR1 and CDR2: MGHRA and YSYEKL. The CDR3 length is 18 residues. Trimming took 0 bases from V and 3 from J, leaving 18 bases between them.

The J gene is TRBJ2-2, the V gene TRBV2; 7 bases agree with TRBD2. Per germline, CDR1 SNHLY and CDR2 FYNNEI. V lost 0 bases, J lost 7 bases, and 5 bases stayed unmatched. This CDR3 region has 15 residues. CDR3 amino acids: CASSEALGGVGELFF. The CDR3 region has the DNA TGTGCCAGCAGTGAAGCGCTGGGGGGGGTCGGGGAGCTGTTTTTT.

This clone was recorded once. The V gene is TRBV6-5, the J gene TRBJ1-2; 9 bases match TRBD1. The germline V gene has CDR1 MNHEY and CDR2 SVGAGI. Germline trimming cut 6 bases from V and 8 bases from J; bases unmatched to any gene: 13. This CDR3 spans 15 amino acids. CDR3 region: CASSQYPGQGSGYTF. In DNA, the CDR3 is TGTGCCAGCAGCCAATACCCGGGACAGGGTAGCGGCTACACCTTC.

The rearrangement uses TRBV5-6 and TRBJ2-7, with a weak D call TRBD1 (5 bases). The V end lost 2 bases, the J end lost 2 bases, and 11 bases lay between the germline ends. The CDR3 contains 14 residues. Germline loops: CDR1 SGHDT, CDR2 YYEEEE. This chain's CDR3 is CASSFSDRAYEQYF. The CDR3, as DNA: TGTGCCAGCAGCTTCAGCGACAGAGCCTACGAGCAGTACTTC.

The chain carries TRBV25-1 and TRBJ2-7; the D gene is possibly TRBD1 (5 bases). Germline values: CDR1 MGHDK, CDR2 SYGVNS. This CDR3 spans 13 amino acids. V lost 4 bases and J lost 3, with 10 bases in between. Here the CDR3 DNA reads TGTGCCAGCAGTGGACAGATCTTCTACGAGCAGTACTTC. Its translation is CASSGQIFYEQYF.

V gene TRBV5-1 combines with J gene TRBJ1-1, with 7 bases matching TRBD1. The CDR3 consists of 16 residues. The J segment lost 4 bases and the V segment lost 3 bases, leaving 12 bases of the junction unmatched. CDR1 and CDR2 (germline): SGHRS, YFSETQ. CDR3 DNA: TGCGCCAGCAGCTATCGATACCCAGGGGGGAGCACTGAAGCTTTCTTT. Protein sequence: CASSYRYPGGSTEAFF.

CDR3 sequence reads: CASSSRVGRAQETQYF. The CDR3 region has the DNA TGTGCCAGCAGCTCCCGGGTTGGCAGGGCCCAAGAGACCCAGTACTTC. The chain carries TRBV7-2 and TRBJ2-5, with a weak D call TRBD1 (5 bases). With 4 bases removed from V and 1 base from J, the gap between germline ends came to 16 bases. From germline, CDR1 is SGHTA and CDR2 FQGNSA. This CDR3 is built from 16 residues.

The J gene is TRBJ2-1, the V gene TRBV6-4; 9 positions match TRBD2. V dropped 3 bases and J dropped 1; count of bases not matched to a gene: 1. The CDR3 runs to 15 residues. The germline gives CDR1 MRHNA, CDR2 SNTAGT. The CDR3 protein is CASSELAGSYNEQFF. As DNA, the CDR3 is TGTGCCAGCAGTGAACTAGCGGGTTCCTACAATGAGCAGTTCTTC.

The chain links TRBV7-8 to TRBJ2-7; D might be TRBD1 (6 bases). The CDR3 loop spans 16 amino acids. Trimming stripped 2 bases from V and 1 base from J, with 15 bases between. CDR1 and CDR2 from the germline V gene are SGHVS and FQNEAQ. The CDR3 loop reads CASSLSRTGTSYEQYF. The CDR3 DNA reads TGTGCCAGCAGCTTATCTAGGACCGGGACATCCTACGAGCAGTACTTC. Filled out from reference TRBV7-8 and TRBJ2-7, the complete variable domain reads GAGVSQSPRYKVAKRGQDVALRCDPISGHVSLFWYQQALGQGPEFLTYFQNEAQLDKSGLPSDRFFAERPEGSVSTLKIQRTQQEDSAVYLCASSLSRTGTSYEQYFGPGTRLTVT.

This sequence joins TRBV1 and TRBJ2-5; whether TRBD2, the table's D call, matches the DNA was not checked. TRBV1 is deemed a pseudogene. CDR3 length equals 17 residues. CDR3 residues: CTSSQARLAGTKETQYF. The CDR3 nucleotides are TGCACCAGCAGCCAAGCGCGACTAGCGGGGACTAAAGAGACCCAGTACTTC.

The rearrangement joins TRBV7-9 to TRBJ2-5; a weak D match, TRBD1 (5 bases). Germline CDR1 SEHNR, CDR2 FQNEAQ (reference sequence). This CDR3 is built from 14 residues. V lost 4 bases, J lost 5 bases, and 14 bases lay in between. The CDR3 nucleotides read TGTGCCAGCAGCTGGACAATTGGGCAGGAGACCCAGTACTTC. This gives the protein CASSWTIGQETQYF. The complete variable domain, with remaining parts taken from reference TRBV7-9 and TRBJ2-5, reads DTGVSQNPRHKITKRGQNVTFRCDPISEHNRLYWYRQTLGQGPEFLTYFQNEAQLEKSRLLSDRFSAERPKGSFSTLEIQRTEQGDSAMYLCASSWTIGQETQYFGPGTRLLVL.

This chain connects TRBV19 to TRBJ2-7, with D unclear. This CDR3 is built from 14 residues. Germline V gene sequence: CDR1 LNHDA, CDR2 SQIVND (reference sequence). V was trimmed by 7 bases and J by 4 bases, leaving 17 bases between them. In nucleotides, the CDR3 is TGTGCCAGTAACCCACACGTCCAGGATTACGAGCAGTACTTC. Amino acids: CASNPHVQDYEQYF.

This chain links TRBV6-6 with TRBJ2-1; D perhaps matches TRBD1 (5 bases). V was shortened by 0 bases and J by 7 bases, with 13 bases between the two germline ends. The CDR3 consists of 15 residues. The V gene's germline CDR1 is MNHNY and CDR2 SVGAGI (reference sequence). CDR3 sequence (DNA): TGTGCCAGCAGTTACTCGATTGGACAAATAAATGAGCAGTTCTTC. This gives the protein CASSYSIGQINEQFF.

V is TRBV13 and J is TRBJ2-5; the D is unclear. This CDR3 region has 14 residues. The V and J ends lost 5 bases and 0 bases respectively, with 10 bases between them. Germline-derived CDR1 and CDR2 are PRHDT and FYEKMQ (reference sequence). DNA of the CDR3: TGTGCCAGCAGCCACAGAATAAACCAAGAGACCCAGTACTTC. Its protein product is CASSHRINQETQYF.

The chain carries TRBV2 and TRBJ2-3; perhaps TRBD2 as D (5 bases). V gave up 3 bases and J gave up 1 base, with 11 bases separating them. Germline V gives CDR1 SNHLY, CDR2 FYNNEI. This CDR3 spans 15 amino acids. The CDR3 nucleotides are TGTGCCAGCAGTGAGTGGGCGGGCGGCACAGATACGCAGTATTTT. Translated: CASSEWAGGTDTQYF.

This sequence joins TRBV7-9 and TRBJ1-2; TRBD1 agrees at 9 bases. Losses at the gene ends were 3 bases for V and 7 bases for J; bases not matched to a gene: 9. CDR3 size: 15 residues. The germline V gene encodes CDR1 SEHNR and CDR2 FQNEAQ (reference sequence). The CDR3 sequence: CASSLGPGQGGGYTF. For the CDR3, the DNA is TGTGCCAGCAGCTTGGGGCCGGGACAGGGCGGTGGCTACACCTTC.

The CDR3 region has the DNA TGTGCCAGCAGTCCCGGTAGCGGCCACAATGAGCAGTTCTTC. Residues: CASSPGSGHNEQFF. The V and J genes are TRBV27 and TRBJ2-1; possibly TRBD2 for D (6 bases). The CDR3 sequence is 14 residues long. V lost 5 bases, J lost 5 bases, and 13 bases lay in between. Germline CDR1 is MNHEY and CDR2 is SMNVEV (reference sequence).

The chain joins TRBV5-6 to TRBJ2-2; 7 bases line up with TRBD1. Germline CDR1 is SGHDT and CDR2 is YYEEEE. The CDR3 length is 13 residues. V lost 4 bases, J lost 6 bases, and 3 bases stayed unmatched. The CDR3 region is CASSVGTAGELFF. The CDR3 DNA is TGTGCCAGCAGCGTCGGGACAGCCGGGGAGCTGTTTTTT.

J is TRBJ2-7 and V is TRBV2, with a weak D call TRBD1 (6 bases). V was clipped by 6 bases and J by 4 bases, with 10 bases between them. The length of the CDR3 is 12 residues. CDR1 is SNHLY and CDR2 is FYNNEI in the germline V gene. This chain's CDR3 is CASSLGGYEQYF. For the CDR3, the DNA is TGTGCCAGCAGCCTAGGGGGATACGAGCAGTACTTC.

V is TRBV6-5 and J is TRBJ1-1; D unresolved. CDR1 is MNHEY, CDR2 SVGAGI, per germline. V lost 4 bases and J 5 bases, leaving 11 bases between the germline ends. The CDR3 spans 13 residues. The CDR3 nucleotides are TGTGCCAGCAGTTGGACGGGAGGGACTGAAGCTTTCTTT. This encodes CASSWTGGTEAFF.

The chain couples TRBV9 to TRBJ1-4; 10 bases are a match to TRBD1. V dropped 3 bases and J dropped 3; count of bases not matched to a gene: 11. Germline CDR1 reads SGDLS; CDR2 reads YYNGEE. There are 18 residues in the CDR3. This CDR3 is CASSEQGGQGGPNEKLFF. Here the CDR3 DNA reads TGTGCCAGCAGCGAGCAGGGTGGACAGGGGGGTCCTAATGAAAAACTGTTTTTT.